The 19 T cell receptor beta chains below were found in one sample sequenced in a study of Tregs in tolerant kidney transplant recipients. Measured with immunoSEQ multiplex PCR; TCRdb has only the in-frame clones, and not every one. The sample records approximately 75,000 clones, under 95% being singletons. The sample was Tregs from blood, taken before the transplant. The receptors originated from a human donor who received a combined kidney and bone marrow transplant.

This rearrangement joins TRBV13 to TRBJ2-3; TRBD2 agrees at 10 bases. The J segment lost 5 bases and the V segment lost 5 bases, leaving 10 bases of the junction unmatched. Germline CDR1 reads PRHDT; CDR2 reads FYEKMQ (reference sequence). This CDR3 region has 16 residues. The CDR3 DNA follows: TGTGCCAGCAGCCTATTGAGCGGGAGGGCCGGAGATACGCAGTATTTT. It translates to CASSLLSGRAGDTQYF.

In its sample, this clone was seen once. The V and J genes are TRBV20-1 and TRBJ2-7; no firm D call. The CDR3 sequence is 11 residues long. CDR1 and CDR2 from the germline V gene are DFQATT and SNEGSKA (reference sequence). Trimming took off 2 bases at V and 2 bases at J, with 4 bases between the two ends. DNA of the CDR3: TGCAGTGCTAGAACACCCTACGAGCAGTACTTC. It encodes CSARTPYEQYF.

V is TRBV6-5 and J is TRBJ1-1; D is possibly TRBD1 (5 bases). V was shortened by 9 bases and J by 5 bases, with 16 bases between the two germline ends. Per germline, CDR1 MNHEY and CDR2 SVGAGI. CDR3 size: 13 residues. The CDR3 coding sequence is TGTGCCAGTACGTCTCGGGGGTATACTGAAGCTTTCTTT. This translates into CASTSRGYTEAFF.

The rearrangement links TRBV10-1 to TRBJ2-1; possibly TRBD2 for D (6 bases). The CDR3 covers 19 residues. Per germline, CDR1 WNHNN and CDR2 SYGVQD (reference sequence). V lost 8 bases and J lost 0, with 26 bases in between. This CDR3 is CASPDSLAALLSSYNEQFF. The CDR3 coding sequence is TGCGCCAGCCCAGACAGTTTAGCGGCCCTGCTGAGCTCCTACAATGAGCAGTTCTTC.

This sequence joins TRBV7-8 and TRBJ2-3; no clear D gene. This CDR3 has 15 amino acids. V was pared by 1 base and J by 2 bases, with 10 bases between. Germline loops: CDR1 SGHVS, CDR2 FQNEAQ. The DNA of the CDR3 is TGTGCCAGCAGCTTAGGGATCGACTCCACAGATACGCAGTATTTT. It is translated as CASSLGIDSTDTQYF.

The rearrangement joins TRBV6-5 to TRBJ2-5; 8 nucleotides agree with TRBD1. J gave up 1 base and V 4 bases, and 5 bases lay outside the gene matches. The CDR3 has 15 amino acids. The germline gives CDR1 MNHEY, CDR2 SVGAGI. In DNA form, the CDR3 reads TGTGCCAGCAGTTCGAGAGGGACAGGCCAAGAGACCCAGTACTTC. Its protein is CASSSRGTGQETQYF.

The chain employs TRBV5-1 and TRBJ2-7; TRBD2 aligns across 7 bases. Germline lookup yields CDR1 SGHRS and CDR2 YFSETQ. V lost 0 bases, J lost 3 bases, and 6 bases stayed unmatched. This CDR3 comprises 15 residues. CDR3: CASSLVAGVIYEQYF. CDR3 in DNA: TGCGCCAGCAGCTTGGTTGCGGGAGTCATCTACGAGCAGTACTTC.

The chain is built from TRBV7-8 and TRBJ2-5, with a tentative D call TRBD2 (6 bases). Germline CDR1 is SGHVS and CDR2 is FQNEAQ. The V and J ends lost 1 base and 1 base respectively, with 13 bases between them. The CDR3 runs 16 residues. The DNA for the CDR3 is TGTGCCAGCAGCTTAGGCTCCGCGGGGCTCCAAGAGACCCAGTACTTC. Translated, it gives CASSLGSAGLQETQYF. Variable domain in full (rest from reference TRBV7-8 and TRBJ2-5): GAGVSQSPRYKVAKRGQDVALRCDPISGHVSLFWYQQALGQGPEFLTYFQNEAQLDKSGLPSDRFFAERPEGSVSTLKIQRTQQEDSAVYLCASSLGSAGLQETQYFGPGTRLLVL.

The chain uses TRBV5-5 and TRBJ2-7; D possibly uses TRBD1 or TRBD2 (5 bases each). Between the trimmed V and J ends, which lost 3 bases and 9 bases, there was a span of 22 bases. Per the germline V gene, CDR1 is SGHKS and CDR2 is YYEKEE (reference sequence). The CDR3 sequence is 15 residues long. The CDR3 loop reads CASSSRQPRGEVQYF. CDR3 nucleotides: TGTGCCAGCAGCTCCCGACAGCCTCGGGGTGAAGTGCAGTACTTC. The entire variable domain, with the rest obtained from reference TRBV5-5 and TRBJ2-7, is as follows: DAGVTQSPTHLIKTRGQQVTLRCSPISGHKSVSWYQQVLGQGPQFIFQYYEKEERGRGNFPDRFSARQFPNYSSELNVNALLLGDSALYLCASSSRQPRGEVQYFGPGTRLTVT.

The chain is built from TRBV30 and TRBJ1-1, with D tentatively TRBD1 (5 bases). Germline CDR1 and CDR2: GTSNPN and SVGIG (reference sequence). V was shortened by 8 bases and J by 0 bases, with 13 bases between the two germline ends. CDR3 length: 13 amino acids. This CDR3 reads CARGKGMNTEAFF. In nucleotides, the CDR3 is TGTGCCCGCGGGAAGGGGATGAACACTGAAGCTTTCTTT.

The gene calls are TRBV11-2 and TRBJ1-3; tentatively, D is TRBD1 (6 bases). Germline-derived CDR1 and CDR2 are SGHAT and FQNNGV. The CDR3 consists of 14 residues. Trimming stripped 3 bases from V and 4 bases from J, with 10 bases between. In DNA, the CDR3 is TGTGCCAGCAGCTTGGGGGGCGTCGGAAACACCATATATTTT. Protein: CASSLGGVGNTIYF. Full variable domain (rest looked up from reference TRBV11-2 and TRBJ1-3): EAGVAQSPRYKIIEKRQSVAFWCNPISGHATLYWYQQILGQGPKLLIQFQNNGVVDDSQLPKDRFSAERLKGVDSTLKIQPAKLEDSAVYLCASSLGGVGNTIYFGEGSWLTVV.

The rearrangement links TRBV6-1 to TRBJ1-2; D uncertain. V was shortened by 4 bases and J by 4 bases, with 7 bases between the two germline ends. The CDR3 totals 12 residues. Per the germline V gene, CDR1 is MNHNS and CDR2 is SASEGT. The CDR3 is CASSGQSYGYTF. The CDR3 DNA follows: TGTGCCAGCAGTGGACAAAGCTATGGCTACACCTTC.

The chain carries TRBV5-7 and TRBJ2-2; D is undetermined. TRBV5-7 is recorded as an ORF, its role being uncertain. Trimming took off 5 bases at V and 3 bases at J, with 8 bases between the two ends. The CDR3 is made up of 13 amino acids. This CDR3 reads CASSPWYTGELFF. The CDR3, as DNA: TGTGCCAGCAGTCCCTGGTACACCGGGGAGCTGTTTTTT.

The V gene is TRBV29-1, the J gene TRBJ1-1; D possibly corresponds to TRBD1 (6 bases). Germline V gives CDR1 SQVTM, CDR2 ANQGSEA. Deletions cut 1 base from V and 5 bases from J, with 11 bases between. CDR3 length: 13 residues. In DNA form, the CDR3 reads TGCAGCGTTGAAGTGCTACAGGGTACTGAAGCTTTCTTT. Amino acid sequence: CSVEVLQGTEAFF.

The V call is TRBV7-3, the J call TRBJ2-3; no firm D call. Germline lookup yields CDR1 SGHTA and CDR2 FQGTGA. CDR3 length: 14 residues. Deletions cut 1 base from V and 2 bases from J, with 7 bases between. CDR3 nucleotide sequence: TGTGCCAGCAGCTTAAGTTACAACACAGATACGCAGTATTTT. Translated: CASSLSYNTDTQYF.

This clone showed up just once. The J gene is TRBJ2-5, the V gene TRBV5-4, with D tentatively TRBD2 (6 bases). CDR3 length: 15 amino acids. Germline CDR1 SGHNT, CDR2 YYREEE (reference sequence). V dropped 4 bases and J dropped 0 bases, with 13 bases sitting between them. The CDR3 spells CASSLRGRHQETQYF. The CDR3 nucleotides are TGTGCCAGCAGCCTCCGGGGGAGACACCAAGAGACCCAGTACTTC.

This clone was picked up a small number of times. This chain connects TRBV9 to TRBJ2-1; TRBD2 aligns across 8 bases. The V gene end was trimmed by 0 bases and the J gene end by 8 bases; junction bases not matched to a gene: 7. Germline V gives CDR1 SGDLS, CDR2 YYNGEE. The CDR3 length is 15 residues. CDR3: CASSVEIGRADEQFF. For the CDR3, the DNA is TGTGCCAGCAGCGTAGAAATCGGGAGGGCCGATGAGCAGTTCTTC.

The chain couples TRBV18 to TRBJ2-7; D gene ambiguous. Germline V gene sequence: CDR1 KGHSH, CDR2 LQKENI. This CDR3 is built from 13 residues. Trimming shortened V by 0 bases and J by 9 bases, and 12 bases separated the two germline ends. CDR3 protein: CASSPPDGLAQYF. CDR3 bases: TGTGCCAGCTCACCACCGGACGGGCTGGCGCAGTACTTC. Together with reference TRBV18 and TRBJ2-7, the CDR3 gives the full variable domain: NAGVMQNPRHLVRRRGQEARLRCSPMKGHSHVYWYRQLPEEGLKFMVYLQKENIIDESGMPKERFSAEFPKEGPSILRIQQVVRGDSAAYFCASSPPDGLAQYFGPGTRLTVT.

The sample holds a few counts of this clone. V and J are TRBV28 and TRBJ1-5; 9 bases are a match to TRBD1. J lost 4 bases, V lost 11 bases, and 12 bases had no gene match. The CDR3 is 15 residues long. The germline V gene has CDR1 MDHEN and CDR2 SYDVKM. CDR3: CAGRTGQGSNQPQHF. CDR3 nucleotide sequence: TGTGCCGGAAGAACGGGACAGGGTTCGAATCAGCCCCAGCATTTT.